Presented here are 20 T cell receptor beta chains from one specimen sequenced in a study of post-analysis software for immune sequencing data. Study-level results: Five or six TRBV segments were significantly more frequent in patients than in controls. TRBV5-6, TRBV5-1 and TRBV20-1 were among these segments.

Unique molecular identifiers were built into the TCR beta cDNA libraries. Each CDR3 protein gets one entry after TCRdb re-called the PCR reads with MiXCR. The data contain a few hundred thousand distinct CDR3 sequences, around a third of them singletons. Their antigens remain unidentified. Sequencing was done on a sample of blood. The origin of the receptors is a girl under 18 with multiple sclerosis.

This clonotype was observed a few times. This rearrangement joins TRBV7-3 to TRBJ2-5, with D possibly being TRBD2 (5 bases). This CDR3 comprises 16 residues. Trimming removed 2 bases at V and 0 bases at J, with 13 bases between. CDR1 SGHTA and CDR2 FQGTGA come from the germline V gene. The CDR3: CASSLGSRLYQETQYF. The CDR3 bases are TGTGCCAGCAGCTTAGGGAGTCGACTGTACCAAGAGACCCAGTACTTC.

The chain employs TRBV6-2 or TRBV6-3 and TRBJ1-2, with a weak D call TRBD1 (5 bases). The length of the CDR3 is 15 residues. V was trimmed by 0 bases and J by 1 base, leaving 9 bases between them. Germline assignment: CDR1 MNHEY and CDR2 SVGEGT. CDR3: CASSYSRGDNYGYTF. The CDR3 nucleotides read TGTGCCAGCAGTTACTCGAGAGGGGATAACTATGGCTACACCTTC.

This chain uses TRBV5-5 with TRBJ1-1, with 7 bases matching TRBD1. The CDR3 is 16 residues long. CDR1 is SGHKS, CDR2 YYEKEE, per germline (reference sequence). Trimming at V came to 3 bases and at J to 3 bases, leaving 11 bases not matched to a gene. The CDR3 DNA reads as TGTGCCAGCAGCTGGGGGGACGGTACAGGGGACACTGAAGCTTTCTTT. Encoded protein: CASSWGDGTGDTEAFF.

J is TRBJ1-1 and V is TRBV6-5; tentatively, D is TRBD1 (5 bases). There are 13 residues in the CDR3. Germline values: CDR1 MNHEY, CDR2 SVGAGI. Trimming removed 9 bases at V and 1 base at J, with 12 bases between. This CDR3 reads CASLRGRNTEAFF. CDR3 in DNA: TGTGCCAGTTTGAGGGGCCGGAACACTGAAGCTTTCTTT.

Only a few counts were recorded for this clonotype. The CDR3 DNA is TGTGCCAGCAGCCCCCCGCAGTCTGAAGCTTTCTTT. This translates into CASSPPQSEAFF. The chain employs TRBV3-1 and TRBJ1-1; D is unclear. CDR1 and CDR2 (germline): LGHDT, YNNKEL (reference sequence). With 4 bases removed from V and 6 bases from J, the gap between germline ends came to 9 bases. This CDR3 is 12 amino acids long.

The chain employs TRBV20-1 and TRBJ1-5, with D possibly matching TRBD1 (5 bases). Germline CDR1 is DFQATT and CDR2 is SNEGSKA (reference sequence). The CDR3 length is 16 residues. V was shortened by 1 base and J by 9 bases, with 22 bases between the two germline ends. CDR3 DNA sequence: TGCAGTGCTAGAGGCGGGGGGGACCCTGCGTATCGGCCCCAGCATTTT. This codes for CSARGGGDPAYRPQHF.

This clonotype was seen only a few times. The chain links TRBV28 to TRBJ2-1; 7 bases map to TRBD1. The CDR3 has 13 residues. From germline, CDR1 is MDHEN and CDR2 SYDVKM. The J segment lost 1 base and the V segment lost 8 bases, leaving 2 bases of the junction unmatched. CDR3 sequence: CASQGQSYNEQFF. The CDR3 DNA reads as TGTGCCAGCCAGGGACAGTCCTACAATGAGCAGTTCTTC.

The chain employs TRBV3-1 and TRBJ2-3; D not resolved. V lost 0 bases, J lost 6 bases, and 10 bases lay in between. Per germline, CDR1 LGHDT and CDR2 YNNKEL (reference sequence). The CDR3 is 14 amino acids. CDR3 residues: CASSQDLAPDTQYF. The CDR3, as DNA: TGTGCCAGCAGCCAAGATTTGGCGCCTGATACGCAGTATTTT.

V usage is TRBV5-6 and J usage is TRBJ2-3; 12 bases align to TRBD2. V gave up 4 bases and J gave up 3 bases; unmatched junction bases: 6. Germline-derived CDR1 and CDR2 are SGHDT and YYEEEE. This CDR3 region has 16 residues. CDR3 region: CASSAATSGGTDTQYF. The CDR3 bases are TGTGCCAGCAGCGCGGCGACTAGCGGGGGAACAGATACGCAGTATTTT.

The chain couples TRBV9 to TRBJ2-7; D is uncertain. V gave up 1 base and J gave up 2 bases, with 19 bases separating them. The CDR3 contains 17 residues. Germline CDR1 SGDLS, CDR2 YYNGEE. CDR3 amino acids: CASSVQTMRQAAYEQYF. The CDR3 nucleotides read TGTGCCAGCAGCGTACAGACCATGAGACAAGCCGCCTACGAGCAGTACTTC.

This clonotype has only a few counts. This chain uses TRBV20-1 with TRBJ2-3; 7 bases line up with TRBD1. The CDR3 is made up of 13 amino acids. The trim removed 4 bases at V and 5 bases at J, leaving 6 bases unmatched. The germline CDR1 and CDR2 sequences are DFQATT and SNEGSKA (reference sequence). The CDR3 is CSAMTGLIDTQYF. Here the CDR3 DNA reads TGCAGTGCTATGACAGGGCTCATAGATACGCAGTATTTT.

The chain is built from TRBV5-1 and TRBJ2-7, with D tentatively TRBD1 (6 bases). The V gene's germline CDR1 is SGHRS and CDR2 YFSETQ. Deletions cut 2 bases from V and 4 bases from J, with 13 bases between. This CDR3 is built from 14 residues. Written as DNA, the CDR3 is TGCGCCAGCAGCTTTTCGGGACAAATATACGAGCAGTACTTC. Translating it yields CASSFSGQIYEQYF.

This clonotype occurred a few times. This rearrangement joins TRBV6-5 to TRBJ2-5; 14 positions agree with TRBD2. In germline, CDR1 is MNHEY, CDR2 SVGAGI. The CDR3 spans 21 residues. With 0 bases clipped from V and 0 bases from J, the junction kept 12 bases outside the gene matches. CDR3 nucleotides: TGTGCCAGCAGTTACTCGATAGGAGGGACTAGCGGGGGCACCTACCAAGAGACCCAGTACTTC. Its translation is CASSYSIGGTSGGTYQETQYF.

This clonotype has more than one count but fewer than ten. The chain couples TRBV7-9 to TRBJ1-1; D is undetermined. The CDR3 is 15 amino acids. CDR1 is SEHNR and CDR2 is FQNEAQ in the germline V gene (reference sequence). Trimming took 0 bases from V and 1 from J, leaving 9 bases between them. CDR3 in amino acids: CASSLAARRNTEAFF. In nucleotides, the CDR3 is TGTGCCAGCAGCTTAGCGGCAAGGAGGAACACTGAAGCTTTCTTT.

The chain employs TRBV20-1 and TRBJ2-3; 8 nucleotides line up with TRBD1. V shed 1 base and J 2 bases; nucleotides not matched to a gene: 5. Germline V gives CDR1 DFQATT, CDR2 SNEGSKA (reference sequence). The CDR3 covers 15 residues. Here the CDR3 DNA reads TGCAGTGCTAGAGTTGGACAGGGCCCCACAGATACGCAGTATTTT. Protein sequence: CSARVGQGPTDTQYF.

The genes are TRBV20-1 and TRBJ2-7, with D possibly TRBD1 on 5 matching bases. The CDR3 loop spans 17 amino acids. Germline CDR1 reads DFQATT; CDR2 reads SNEGSKA (reference sequence). Trimming stripped 3 bases from V and 0 bases from J, with 21 bases between. The CDR3 bases are TGCAGTGCTAGGGCTTACTCAGGGCTAAGGAGCTCCTACGAGCAGTACTTC. Translating it yields CSARAYSGLRSSYEQYF.

The rearrangement links TRBV20-1 to TRBJ1-1; the D is unclear. Germline V lookup: CDR1 DFQATT, CDR2 SNEGSKA (reference sequence). The CDR3 totals 10 residues. V was clipped by 5 bases and J by 8 bases, with 9 bases between them. The CDR3 protein is CSALRSEAFF. In nucleotides, the CDR3 is TGCAGTGCTCTGAGGAGCGAAGCTTTCTTT.

There are a few counts of this clonotype. The J gene is TRBJ2-5, the V gene TRBV24-1; 12 positions match TRBD1. Germline V gene lookup returns CDR1 KGHDR and CDR2 SFDVKD. The CDR3 is 16 residues long. The V segment lost 4 bases and the J segment 8 bases; nucleotides outside the gene matches: 10. As DNA, the CDR3 is TGTGCCACCAGTGACCCTGATTGGGGACAGGGGGCAACCCAGTACTTC. This encodes CATSDPDWGQGATQYF.

This clonotype showed up just a few times. CDR3 amino acids: CASSQDRLAGVSGANVLTF. In nucleotides, the CDR3 is TGTGCCAGCAGCCAAGACAGACTAGCGGGGGTTTCTGGGGCCAACGTCCTGACTTTC. The V gene is TRBV3-1, the J gene TRBJ2-6, with TRBD2 identical over 12 bases. Trimming removed 0 bases from V and 1 base from J; junction bases left unmatched: 4. The CDR3 consists of 19 residues. In germline, CDR1 is LGHDT, CDR2 YNNKEL (reference sequence).

This clonotype appeared a few times. The gene calls are TRBV12-3 or TRBV12-4 and TRBJ2-7; TRBD2 agrees at 7 bases. The J segment lost 2 bases and the V segment lost 3 bases, leaving 7 bases of the junction unmatched. There are 15 residues in the CDR3. CDR3 sequence (DNA): TGTGCCAGCAGTTTCCCCCTTGCGGGAGCCTACGAGCAGTACTTC. Translated, it gives CASSFPLAGAYEQYF.